These 32 T cell receptor beta chains originate from one sample sequenced in a study of control samples from healthy donors and cancer patients. The method was immunoSEQ multiplex PCR; TCRdb's version includes in-frame clones alone and lacks a portion of them. Of about 140,000 clones listed, 80% to 90% were seen once; the top ten hold about 1.8%. Input material: blood. The receptors derive from a man aged 18 to 35 in good health.

The genes are TRBV7-9 and TRBJ2-3; 7 bases are shared with TRBD2. This CDR3 has 12 residues. With 4 bases clipped from V and 10 bases from J, the junction kept 5 bases outside the gene matches. CDR1 and CDR2 from the germline V gene are SEHNR and FQNEAQ (reference sequence). CDR3 region: CASSWDYWAQYF. The DNA of the CDR3 is TGTGCCAGCAGCTGGGACTACTGGGCGCAGTATTTT.

This chain joins TRBV28 and TRBJ1-6; TRBD1 matches 8 bases. Losses at the gene ends were 1 base for V and 0 bases for J; bases not matched to a gene: 17. Per the germline V gene, CDR1 is MDHEN and CDR2 is SYDVKM. The CDR3 extends over 22 amino acids. The CDR3 nucleotides are TGTGCCAGCAGTTTATCTGCCGACGGACAGGGACCCAGTAGCTCCTATAATTCACCCCTCCACTTT. It encodes CASSLSADGQGPSSSYNSPLHF.

This clone was seen only a few times. The chain combines TRBV30 with TRBJ1-1, with D hard to call. The CDR3 runs to 13 residues. V dropped 1 base and J dropped 4 bases, with 10 bases sitting between them. Per the germline V gene, CDR1 is GTSNPN and CDR2 is SVGIG (reference sequence). As DNA, the CDR3 is TGTGCCTGGAGTGCGGCAGATTTCACTGAAGCTTTCTTT. It codes for CAWSAADFTEAFF.

The chain combines TRBV6-5 with TRBJ2-5; the D is unclear. The CDR3 sequence is 13 residues long. The V gene's germline CDR1 is MNHEY and CDR2 SVGAGI. Trimming cost V 5 bases and J 5 bases, with 12 bases left between them. CDR3 sequence (DNA): TGTGCCAGCAGTCCCGCAGATCTGGAGACCCAGTACTTC. Protein sequence: CASSPADLETQYF.

The V gene is TRBV28, the J gene TRBJ2-7; possible D gene TRBD2, 5 bases. This CDR3 spans 13 amino acids. V was pared by 1 base and J by 5 bases, with 9 bases between. CDR1 and CDR2 (germline): MDHEN, SYDVKM. Written as DNA, the CDR3 is TGTGCCAGCAGTTTATATCGGGGTAACGAGCAGTACTTC. Translated: CASSLYRGNEQYF.

The chain employs TRBV27 and TRBJ2-7; 10 bases line up with TRBD1. After removal of 7 bases from V and 3 bases from J, the junction contained 6 bases not matched to a gene. There are 14 residues in the CDR3. Germline CDR1 reads MNHEY; CDR2 reads SMNVEV (reference sequence). The CDR3 sequence is CASKTTGGFYEQYF. Written as DNA, the CDR3 is TGTGCCAGCAAGACGACAGGGGGCTTCTACGAGCAGTACTTC.

This rearrangement joins TRBV2 to TRBJ2-5; no reliable D call. V dropped 1 base and J dropped 5 bases, with 14 bases sitting between them. Germline assignment: CDR1 SNHLY and CDR2 FYNNEI. This CDR3 spans 15 amino acids. In DNA form, the CDR3 reads TGTGCCAGCAGTGAAGAAAGTAGAGGTGGGGAGACCCAGTACTTC. Translating it yields CASSEESRGGETQYF.

J is TRBJ1-1 and V is TRBV27, with a possible D match to TRBD1 (5 bases). V dropped 6 bases and J dropped 4 bases, with 12 bases sitting between them. The CDR3 consists of 13 residues. Germline V gene data show CDR1 as MNHEY and CDR2 as SMNVEV (reference sequence). This chain's CDR3 is CASSPGLSTEAFF. In nucleotides, the CDR3 is TGTGCCAGCAGCCCAGGGTTGAGCACTGAAGCTTTCTTT.

This chain joins TRBV30 and TRBJ1-2; 7 bases align to TRBD1. Germline assignment: CDR1 GTSNPN and CDR2 SVGIG (reference sequence). This CDR3 is built from 16 residues. Trimming removed 3 bases from V and 4 bases from J; junction bases left unmatched: 14. The CDR3 DNA reads as TGTGCCTGGAGCGCAAGGACAGGTCCGCTGGGCTATGGCTACACCTTC. It codes for CAWSARTGPLGYGYTF.

CDR3 amino acids: CASSTRVSSYEQYF. CDR3 DNA: TGTGCCAGCTCTACGAGGGTGAGCTCCTACGAGCAGTACTTC. This chain uses TRBV27 with TRBJ2-7, with D possibly TRBD2 on 5 matching bases. CDR1 and CDR2 (germline): MNHEY, SMNVEV (reference sequence). The CDR3 consists of 14 residues. Trimming removed 8 bases from V and 0 bases from J, with 14 bases in between.

This clone was recorded a few times. This CDR3 reads CASSLGAGRNTGELFF. DNA for the CDR3: TGTGCCAGCAGCTTAGGGGCGGGGAGGAACACCGGGGAGCTGTTTTTT. The chain joins TRBV11-3 to TRBJ2-2; tentatively, D is TRBD2 (6 bases). CDR1 and CDR2 (germline): SGHNT, YENEEA. There are 16 residues in the CDR3. V was shortened by 1 base and J by 1 base, with 10 bases between the two germline ends. Combining the CDR3 with reference TRBV11-3 and TRBJ2-2 gives the whole variable domain EAGVVQSPRYKIIEKKQPVAFWCNPISGHNTLYWYLQNLGQGPELLIRYENEEAVDDSQLPKDRFSAERLKGVDSTLKIQPAELGDSAVYLCASSLGAGRNTGELFFGEGSRLTVL.

This clone came up a few times. CDR3 coding DNA: TGTGCCAGCAACCAGGGCAATGAGCAGTTCTTC. It is translated as CASNQGNEQFF. The chain combines TRBV2 with TRBJ2-1, with D tentatively TRBD1 (5 bases). Germline-derived CDR1 and CDR2 are SNHLY and FYNNEI. The ends were cut back, 7 bases at V and 6 bases at J, with 7 bases in the middle. The CDR3 covers 11 residues.

Only one count was recorded for this clone. The chain has TRBV18 and TRBJ1-3; 7 bases align to TRBD1. CDR3 length: 15 amino acids. Looked up from germline, CDR1 is KGHSH and CDR2 is LQKENI. V lost 1 base and J lost 7; bases outside the gene matches: 7. As DNA, the CDR3 is TGTGCCAGCTCACCACTCCGACCACAGGGGAACACCATATATTTT. Translating it yields CASSPLRPQGNTIYF.

This clone was observed a few times. The gene calls are TRBV6-2 or TRBV6-3 and TRBJ1-5; no definite D call. This CDR3 has 14 amino acids. Germline CDR1 MNHEY, CDR2 SVGEGT. Trimming shortened V by 2 bases and J by 4 bases, and 9 bases separated the two germline ends. This CDR3 reads CASSYQLTNQPQHF. In DNA form, the CDR3 reads TGTGCCAGCAGTTACCAACTGACAAATCAGCCCCAGCATTTT.

The chain carries TRBV7-8 and TRBJ1-6; 9 bases are a match to TRBD1. V trimming: 5 bases; J trimming: 7 bases; junction bases outside the gene matches: 9. Germline CDR1 SGHVS, CDR2 FQNEAQ. The CDR3 is 16 amino acids. CDR3 DNA sequence: TGTGCCAGCAGCCGACAGGGGGATCATAGGAATTCACCCCTCCACTTT. Residues: CASSRQGDHRNSPLHF.

V usage is TRBV6-1 and J usage is TRBJ1-2; D unresolved. The CDR3 covers 14 residues. Trimming cost V 2 bases and J 4 bases, with 11 bases left between them. Germline V gene sequence: CDR1 MNHNS, CDR2 SASEGT. The CDR3, as DNA: TGTGCCAGCAGTGAACTCGCAGGCGGCTATGGCTACACCTTC. The encoded protein is CASSELAGGYGYTF.

CDR3 protein: CAPSKPTNTGELFF. CDR3 sequence (DNA): TGTGCCCCATCCAAGCCCACGAACACCGGGGAGCTGTTTTTT. This chain connects TRBV27 to TRBJ2-2; D remains ambiguous. The V and J ends lost 11 bases and 0 bases respectively, with 13 bases between them. This CDR3 contains 14 residues. CDR1 is MNHEY and CDR2 is SMNVEV in the germline V gene (reference sequence).

This clone was detected only a few times. The chain combines TRBV9 with TRBJ2-7, with 8 bases aligning to TRBD1. With 2 bases clipped from V and 5 bases from J, the junction kept 6 bases outside the gene matches. The CDR3 totals 14 residues. Germline assignment: CDR1 SGDLS and CDR2 YYNGEE. Here the CDR3 reads CASSVSGTGNEQYF. CDR3 sequence (DNA): TGTGCCAGCAGCGTCTCTGGGACAGGCAACGAGCAGTACTTC.

The chain is built from TRBV6-2 or TRBV6-3 and TRBJ2-5; 9 nucleotides align to TRBD1. CDR3 length equals 14 residues. The V gene's germline CDR1 is MNHEY and CDR2 SVGEGT. V shed 4 bases and J 4 bases; nucleotides not matched to a gene: 4. The CDR3 coding sequence is TGTGCCAGCAGTTTTACAGGGGGCAGAGAGACCCAGTACTTC. Translated: CASSFTGGRETQYF.

The gene calls are TRBV5-4 and TRBJ2-5; TRBD1 or TRBD2 may be the D gene (7 bases each). The V end lost 1 base, the J end lost 4 bases, and 11 bases lay between the germline ends. This CDR3 is built from 14 residues. Germline loops: CDR1 SGHNT, CDR2 YYREEE (reference sequence). The CDR3 region is CASSLTGEGETQYF. The CDR3 coding sequence is TGTGCCAGCAGCTTGACAGGGGAGGGAGAGACCCAGTACTTC.

The table lists this clone with a count of one. This sequence joins TRBV5-8 and TRBJ1-3; no reliable D call. V was pared by 2 bases and J by 0 bases, with 9 bases between. In germline, CDR1 is SGHTS, CDR2 YDEGEE. This CDR3 is built from 15 residues. As DNA, the CDR3 is TGTGCCAGCAGCTTTCCCCCTGGCTCTGGAAACACCATATATTTT. It translates to CASSFPPGSGNTIYF.

The chain uses TRBV5-8 and TRBJ1-4, with D possibly matching TRBD1 (5 bases). The V end was cut by 0 bases, the J end by 0 bases, with 9 bases between. Per germline, CDR1 SGHTS and CDR2 YDEGEE. This CDR3 spans 16 amino acids. Written as DNA, the CDR3 is TGTGCCAGCAGCTTGGGGGACCCAGCAACTAATGAAAAACTGTTTTTT. This encodes CASSLGDPATNEKLFF.

The rearrangement joins TRBV5-1 to TRBJ2-5; 8 nucleotides agree with TRBD2. CDR1 is SGHRS and CDR2 is YFSETQ in the germline V gene. The V and J ends lost 5 bases and 2 bases, in that order; junction bases with no gene match: 5. The CDR3 runs 14 residues. CDR3 residues: CASSPTSGQETQYF. The DNA of the CDR3 is TGCGCCAGCAGTCCAACTAGCGGTCAAGAGACCCAGTACTTC.

A single count supports this clone. The chain combines TRBV29-1 with TRBJ2-7; 7 nucleotides agree with TRBD1. CDR1 and CDR2 (germline): SQVTM, ANQGSEA. The CDR3 length is 12 residues. The V segment lost 7 bases and the J segment 4 bases; nucleotides outside the gene matches: 7. CDR3 sequence reads: CSAGDSNYEQYF. The CDR3 nucleotides read TGCAGCGCAGGGGACAGCAATTACGAGCAGTACTTC.

This chain links TRBV9 with TRBJ2-3; the D gene could be TRBD1 or TRBD2 (5 bases each). CDR1 is SGDLS and CDR2 is YYNGEE in the germline V gene. V lost 3 bases, J lost 4 bases, and 15 bases lay in between. This CDR3 contains 15 residues. This CDR3 is CASSDSGSNPDTQYF. CDR3 nucleotide sequence: TGTGCCAGCAGCGACTCAGGGAGTAACCCAGATACGCAGTATTTT.

The chain employs TRBV20-1 and TRBJ1-4, with a possible D match to TRBD1 (5 bases). The germline V gene has CDR1 DFQATT and CDR2 SNEGSKA (reference sequence). V shed 3 bases and J shed 7 bases, with 12 bases lying between them. The CDR3 covers 13 residues. The CDR3, as DNA: TGCAGTGCTAGTAACGACAGCGGTGAAAAACTGTTTTTT. Its translation: CSASNDSGEKLFF.

The DNA for the CDR3 is TGTGCCAGCAGCTTGGCAGGCGGGGGCTACGAGCAGTACTTC. Translated, it gives CASSLAGGGYEQYF. The chain employs TRBV5-4 and TRBJ2-7; TRBD2 matches 7 bases. Germline CDR1 is SGHNT and CDR2 is YYREEE (reference sequence). V lost 0 bases to trimming and J lost 3 bases; unmatched junction nucleotides: 3. This CDR3 has 14 residues.

The chain recombines TRBV6-5 with TRBJ2-7; 7 bases agree with TRBD1. Trimming took 10 bases from V and 2 from J; bases not matched to a gene: 11. The germline gives CDR1 MNHEY, CDR2 SVGAGI. The CDR3 runs to 14 residues. DNA for the CDR3: TGTGCCACCTCCCGGGGTCAGGGGGCCTACGAGCAGTACTTC. Protein product: CATSRGQGAYEQYF.

V usage is TRBV30 and J usage is TRBJ2-2; D is unresolved. The CDR3 is 13 residues long. Germline loops: CDR1 GTSNPN, CDR2 SVGIG (reference sequence). The germline V and J ends were trimmed by 1 base and 1 base, with 4 bases remaining between them. The chain's CDR3 is CAWSGGNTGELFF. CDR3 coding DNA: TGTGCCTGGAGTGGGGGGAACACCGGGGAGCTGTTTTTT.

The V call is TRBV6-6, the J call TRBJ1-5; 8 nucleotides line up with TRBD1. Germline-derived CDR1 and CDR2 are MNHNY and SVGAGI (reference sequence). The CDR3 is 15 amino acids. The ends lost 6 bases at V and 7 bases at J; junction bases unmatched: 11. CDR3 DNA: TGTGCCAGCAGGGGCGGGACAGGCGGGAAACAGCCCCAGCATTTT. This codes for CASRGGTGGKQPQHF.

The chain couples TRBV6-6 to TRBJ1-1; no clear D gene. The V end lost 2 bases, the J end lost 1 base, and 11 bases lay between the germline ends. The CDR3 is 15 amino acids. CDR1 is MNHNY, CDR2 SVGAGI, per germline (reference sequence). In DNA, the CDR3 is TGTGCCAGCAGTTACAGCACAGAAGAGAACACTGAAGCTTTCTTT. Translated: CASSYSTEENTEAFF.

V gene TRBV5-4 combines with J gene TRBJ2-7; a weak D match, TRBD2 (6 bases). The CDR3 has 14 residues. V was trimmed by 0 bases and J by 5 bases, leaving 12 bases between them. Looked up from germline, CDR1 is SGHNT and CDR2 is YYREEE (reference sequence). The CDR3 bases are TGTGCCAGCAGCTTGGCCGGGAGTAGGGACGAGCAGTACTTC. This gives the protein CASSLAGSRDEQYF.